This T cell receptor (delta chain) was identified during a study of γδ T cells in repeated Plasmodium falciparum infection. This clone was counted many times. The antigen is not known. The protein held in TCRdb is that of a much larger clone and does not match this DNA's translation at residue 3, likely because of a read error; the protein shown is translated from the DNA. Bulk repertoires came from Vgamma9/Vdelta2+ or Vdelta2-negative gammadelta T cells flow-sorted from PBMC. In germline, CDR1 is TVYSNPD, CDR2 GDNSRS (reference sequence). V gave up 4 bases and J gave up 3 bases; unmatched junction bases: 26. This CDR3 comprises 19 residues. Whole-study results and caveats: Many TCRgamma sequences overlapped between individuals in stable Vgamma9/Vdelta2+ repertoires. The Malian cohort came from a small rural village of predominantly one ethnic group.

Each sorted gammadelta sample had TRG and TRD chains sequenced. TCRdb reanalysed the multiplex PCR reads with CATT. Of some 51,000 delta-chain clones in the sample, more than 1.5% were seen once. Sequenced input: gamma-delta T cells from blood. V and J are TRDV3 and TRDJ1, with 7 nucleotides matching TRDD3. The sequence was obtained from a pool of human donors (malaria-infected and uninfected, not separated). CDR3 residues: CASKFPYAWGLRSSDKLIF. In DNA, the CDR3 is TGTGCCTCTAAATTCCCCTACGCCTGGGGGCTCCGCTCCTCCGATAAACTCATCTTT.